This section outlines one TCR beta chain sequence together with its context. Clinical histories supplied by participants themselves formed the basis of cohort assignment. This sample stems from a study of blood T cell repertoires in COVID-19. Study at large: PBMCs, B-cell-depleted T cells, or T cells were the source of the cDNA or gDNA that made up the material.

With 5 bases removed from V and 4 bases from J, the gap between germline ends came to 14 bases. The germline V gene has CDR1 SGHVS and CDR2 FQNEAQ. The CDR3 runs 14 residues. Sequencing was performed with immunoSEQ multiplex PCR; in TCRdb, only in-frame clones are kept and a portion is missing. The repertoire holds almost 85,000 clones, with roughly 89% as singletons. The clonotype originates from a woman in her 50s with acute COVID-19. The chain has TRBV7-8 and TRBJ1-1; D is uncertain. The sequenced material came from PBMCs or T cells enriched from blood (not recorded which). Written as DNA, the CDR3 is TGTGCCAGCAGCCGGGCACAGTTACGCACTGAAGCTTTCTTT. Translating it yields CASSRAQLRTEAFF.